This TCR beta chain was identified in a study of early T cells in non-severe SARS-CoV-2 infection. TCRdb reanalysed the 5' RACE reads using MiXCR and keeps one entry per CDR3 protein. The table records approximately 22,000 distinct CDR3 sequences, under 5.5% of them present only once. V shed 0 bases and J shed 3 bases, with 12 bases lying between them. The CDR3 runs 15 residues. Per the germline V gene, CDR1 is LGHDT and CDR2 is YNNKEL (reference sequence). This clonotype was picked up many times. This receptor was taken from an adult who was a healthcare worker with PCR-confirmed SARS-CoV-2 infection or an uninfected control (not recorded which). The V call is TRBV3-1, the J call TRBJ2-7; TRBD2 might be the D (6 bases). Sequences were obtained from whole blood. Written as DNA, the CDR3 is TGTGCCAGCAGCCAAGATGGAGGGGTTATCTACGAGCAGTACTTC. Translation gives CASSQDGGVIYEQYF.